A single sample gave rise to the 22 T cell receptor beta chains below, sequenced in a study of response to subunit inactivated influenza vaccine. TCRdb recomputed calls from the RT-PCR reads with MiXCR, one row per CDR3 protein. Of roughly 570,000 distinct CDR3 sequences listed, 14% are singletons. The sequences come from PBMCs from blood, collected 11 to 12 days after vaccination. Receptor source: a man aged 45-60 years who received an inactivated influenza vaccine.

CDR3 bases: TGTGCCAGCAGCTTGGAACTAGCGGGCCCAGATACGCAGTATTTT. This sequence encodes CASSLELAGPDTQYF. J is TRBJ2-3 and V is TRBV7-2; 9 positions match TRBD2. V lost 3 bases, J lost 4 bases, and 5 bases stayed unmatched. The CDR3 sequence is 15 residues long. Germline CDR1 is SGHTA and CDR2 is FQGNSA.

This rearrangement joins TRBV29-1 to TRBJ2-5; D gene unclear. This CDR3 is built from 15 residues. Deletions cut 3 bases from V and 2 bases from J, with 16 bases between. Germline-derived CDR1 and CDR2 are SQVTM and ANQGSEA. CDR3 sequence reads: CSVEGSGRIQETQYF. The DNA for the CDR3 is TGCAGCGTTGAGGGGTCAGGACGGATACAAGAGACCCAGTACTTC.

This sequence joins TRBV20-1 and TRBJ1-1; 9 nucleotides match TRBD1. V trimming: 3 bases; J trimming: 0 bases; junction bases outside the gene matches: 11. The CDR3 runs to 17 residues. In germline, CDR1 is DFQATT, CDR2 SNEGSKA (reference sequence). The CDR3 protein is CSARSGQGIWMNTEAFF. CDR3 DNA sequence: TGCAGTGCTAGGTCAGGACAGGGGATATGGATGAACACTGAAGCTTTCTTT.

This clonotype turned up a few times. The V call is TRBV7-2, the J call TRBJ2-6; the D gene is possibly TRBD1 (6 bases). The length of the CDR3 is 15 residues. Trimming shortened V by 10 bases and J by 4 bases, and 17 bases separated the two germline ends. CDR1 is SGHTA, CDR2 FQGNSA, per germline. CDR3 sequence: CATRTAQVGANVLTF. The CDR3 nucleotides read TGTGCCACACGGACAGCGCAAGTCGGGGCCAACGTCCTGACTTTC. The full variable domain, with the rest looked up from reference TRBV7-2 and TRBJ2-6, is GAGVSQSPSNKVTEKGKDVELRCDPISGHTALYWYRQSLGQGLEFLIYFQGNSAPDKSGLPSDRFSAERTGGSVSTLTIQRTQQEDSAVYLCATRTAQVGANVLTFGAGSRLTVL.

The chain employs TRBV9 and TRBJ2-2, with 7 nucleotides matching TRBD2. V shed 2 bases, J shed 4 bases, and the junction held 5 bases outside the gene matches. The CDR3 extends over 15 amino acids. Looked up from germline, CDR1 is SGDLS and CDR2 is YYNGEE. The CDR3 nucleotides read TGTGCCAGCAGCGTGGGCAGGGAGGGCACCGGGGAGCTGTTTTTT. Translating it yields CASSVGREGTGELFF. Drawing the rest from reference TRBV9 and TRBJ2-2, the complete variable domain is DSGVTQTPKHLITATGQRVTLRCSPRSGDLSVYWYQQSLDQGLQFLIQYYNGEERAKGNILERFSAQQFPDLHSELNLSSLELGDSALYFCASSVGREGTGELFFGEGSRLTVL.

The chain uses TRBV7-3 and TRBJ2-1, with 9 bases aligning to TRBD1. After removal of 3 bases from V and 8 bases from J, the junction contained 8 bases not matched to a gene. The CDR3 is 15 amino acids. CDR1 is SGHTA and CDR2 is FQGTGA in the germline V gene. CDR3 in amino acids: CASSFMTGGVYEQFF. CDR3 DNA sequence: TGTGCCAGCAGCTTTATGACAGGGGGGGTATATGAGCAGTTCTTC.

This sequence joins TRBV6-1 and TRBJ2-5; TRBD1 agrees at 8 bases. The CDR3 is 15 residues long. With 7 bases clipped from V and 5 bases from J, the junction kept 12 bases outside the gene matches. Per germline, CDR1 MNHNS and CDR2 SASEGT. CDR3 sequence (DNA): TGTGCCAGCAAGGACTCAGGGGGCGCGGGTGAGACCCAGTACTTC. Translated: CASKDSGGAGETQYF.

The chain joins TRBV6-5 to TRBJ2-4, with TRBD1 matching over 11 bases. The length of the CDR3 is 15 residues. V lost 2 bases to trimming and J lost 8 bases; unmatched junction nucleotides: 5. Germline-derived CDR1 and CDR2 are MNHEY and SVGAGI. The CDR3 is CASSYRTGGEDIQYF. Here the CDR3 DNA reads TGTGCCAGCAGTTACCGGACAGGGGGCGAGGACATTCAGTACTTC.

This clonotype was counted between two and nine times. This chain links TRBV12-3 or TRBV12-4 with TRBJ2-5, with 9 bases aligning to TRBD1. V trimming: 6 bases; J trimming: 1 base; junction bases outside the gene matches: 6. This CDR3 spans 15 amino acids. This chain's CDR3 is CASRGTGWSQETQYF. For the CDR3, the DNA is TGTGCCAGCAGGGGGACAGGGTGGAGCCAAGAGACCCAGTACTTC.

This clonotype was observed a few times. The chain recombines TRBV10-3 with TRBJ2-4, with D possibly being TRBD1 or TRBD2 (5 bases each). V dropped 2 bases and J dropped 8 bases, with 13 bases sitting between them. The CDR3 has 14 residues. The V gene's germline CDR1 is ENHRY and CDR2 SYGVKD. The CDR3: CAISEQRQGDIQYF. In DNA form, the CDR3 reads TGTGCCATCAGTGAGCAGCGTCAGGGAGACATTCAGTACTTC.

This clonotype has ten or more counts. The rearrangement uses TRBV5-1 and TRBJ2-3, with D possibly matching TRBD2 (6 bases). The V end was cut by 4 bases, the J end by 0 bases, with 12 bases between. The CDR3 totals 15 residues. Per germline, CDR1 SGHRS and CDR2 YFSETQ. CDR3 residues: CASSPYGTSTDTQYF. CDR3 DNA: TGCGCCAGCAGCCCCTATGGGACTAGCACAGATACGCAGTATTTT. The full variable domain, completed using reference TRBV5-1 and TRBJ2-3, is KAGVTQTPRYLIKTRGQQVTLSCSPISGHRSVSWYQQTPGQGLQFLFEYFSETQRNKGNFPGRFSGRQFSNSRSEMNVSTLELGDSALYLCASSPYGTSTDTQYFGPGTRLTVL.

The sample holds many counts of this clonotype. The V and J genes are TRBV20-1 and TRBJ2-5, with TRBD1 as a possible D gene (6 bases). The germline V gene has CDR1 DFQATT and CDR2 SNEGSKA (reference sequence). The CDR3 runs to 15 residues. Trimming took off 6 bases at V and 1 base at J, with 18 bases between the two ends. Here the CDR3 DNA reads TGCAGTGCCCCCGACAGGCAGGGGACCCAAGAGACCCAGTACTTC. Translated, it gives CSAPDRQGTQETQYF.

This clonotype was seen ten or more times. The V gene is TRBV5-1, the J gene TRBJ2-1; TRBD2 might be the D (7 bases). CDR3 length equals 15 residues. Germline V CDR1 and CDR2: SGHRS, YFSETQ. Trimming pared 3 bases from V and 5 bases from J, leaving 15 bases between. DNA for the CDR3: TGCGCCAGCAGCTCGAGGGGGGGGTATGACAATGAGCAGTTCTTC. Encoded protein: CASSSRGGYDNEQFF.

This clonotype was recorded a few times. The rearrangement uses TRBV28 and TRBJ2-3; TRBD2 is a possible D gene (5 bases). The CDR3 runs to 14 residues. Germline V gives CDR1 MDHEN, CDR2 SYDVKM. V lost 4 bases to trimming and J lost 2 bases, with 10 bases between them. The chain's CDR3 is CASSSWTATDTQYF. The CDR3 nucleotides read TGTGCCAGCAGTTCCTGGACTGCCACAGATACGCAGTATTTT.

This clonotype has a handful of counts. This chain links TRBV12-3 or TRBV12-4 with TRBJ1-4; 7 bases match TRBD1. The CDR3 totals 15 residues. Trimming at V came to 6 bases and at J to 5 bases, leaving 9 bases not matched to a gene. The DNA of the CDR3 is TGTGCCAGCAGGTCCGACAGGGACGGCAATGAAAAACTGTTTTTT. Its protein is CASRSDRDGNEKLFF.

This rearrangement joins TRBV10-3 to TRBJ2-5; D is unresolved. Trimming pared 11 bases from V and 1 base from J, leaving 14 bases between. CDR1 ENHRY and CDR2 SYGVKD come from the germline V gene. The CDR3 loop spans 13 amino acids. CDR3 DNA sequence: TGTGCCTCCAGGCCGGCCATCCAAGAGACCCAGTACTTC. Translating gives CASRPAIQETQYF.

This clonotype was observed many times. The V and J genes are TRBV12-3 or TRBV12-4 and TRBJ1-6; 9 positions match TRBD1. CDR3 length equals 14 residues. The J segment lost 9 bases and the V segment lost 5 bases, leaving 5 bases of the junction unmatched. CDR3 region: CASSPGQGGSPLHF. CDR3 sequence (DNA): TGTGCCAGCAGTCCGGGACAGGGAGGTTCACCCCTCCACTTT.

This clonotype showed up just a few times. The V gene is TRBV15, the J gene TRBJ2-7; D not resolved. This CDR3 has 13 residues. CDR1 and CDR2 (germline): LNHNV, YYDKDF (reference sequence). V dropped 0 bases and J dropped 6 bases, with 9 bases sitting between them. The DNA for the CDR3 is TGTGCCACCAGCAGAGACGGTTCGAGCGAGCAGTACTTC. This codes for CATSRDGSSEQYF.

This clonotype was found a few times. This chain uses TRBV28 with TRBJ2-2; TRBD2 agrees at 11 bases. The CDR3 runs to 18 residues. After removal of 2 bases from V and 2 bases from J, the junction contained 7 bases not matched to a gene. The germline V gene encodes CDR1 MDHEN and CDR2 SYDVKM. CDR3 loop: CASSLIAGGPGNTGELFF. DNA of the CDR3: TGTGCCAGCAGTTTAATAGCGGGAGGGCCGGGCAACACCGGGGAGCTGTTTTTT. The full variable domain, its missing parts supplied by reference TRBV28 and TRBJ2-2, is DVKVTQSSRYLVKRTGEKVFLECVQDMDHENMFWYRQDPGLGLRLIYFSYDVKMKEKGDIPEGYSVSREKKERFSLILESASTNQTSMYLCASSLIAGGPGNTGELFFGEGSRLTVL.

This clonotype turned up a few times. The CDR3 DNA follows: TGCAGTGCTATTAGTGGCGGGGTAACCTACGAGCAGTACTTC. Protein product: CSAISGGVTYEQYF. V usage is TRBV20-1 and J usage is TRBJ2-7, with a tentative D call TRBD2 (6 bases). Looked up from germline, CDR1 is DFQATT and CDR2 is SNEGSKA (reference sequence). Trimming shortened V by 4 bases and J by 2 bases, and 15 bases separated the two germline ends. There are 14 residues in the CDR3.

This chain links TRBV23-1 with TRBJ2-2, with D perhaps matching TRBD1 (5 bases). TRBV23-1 counts as an open reading frame of uncertain function. The CDR3 is made up of 14 amino acids. V was trimmed by 6 bases and J by 8 bases, leaving 16 bases between them. The CDR3 nucleotides are TGCGCCAGCAGCCCTAACGACAGCCTTGGGGAGCTGTTTTTT. This sequence encodes CASSPNDSLGELFF.

This clonotype turned up a few times. The chain employs TRBV20-1 and TRBJ1-1; unclear D gene. Germline assignment: CDR1 DFQATT and CDR2 SNEGSKA (reference sequence). CDR3 size: 14 residues. Trimming shortened V by 0 bases and J by 1 base, and 9 bases separated the two germline ends. As DNA, the CDR3 is TGCAGTGCTAGAGATTGGGTCCCGAACACTGAAGCTTTCTTT. The encoded protein is CSARDWVPNTEAFF.